One and the same sample provided the 28 T cell receptor beta chains below, sequenced in a study of shared clonotypes between healthy human individuals. The data were produced by immunoSEQ multiplex PCR, yet TCRdb's version contains in-frame clones alone and is incomplete. The table records about 1.1 million clones, about 84% of them present only once. The specimen was memory CD4+ T cells from PBMCs. The subset denotes: CD45RA-negative fraction. These receptors originate from a man between 18 and 35 years old in good health. Some clones in this sample may be carry-over from other donors' samples.

The rearrangement links TRBV28 to TRBJ1-2; no clear D. Trimming shortened V by 6 bases and J by 0 bases, and 8 bases separated the two germline ends. This CDR3 has 13 amino acids. From germline, CDR1 is MDHEN and CDR2 SYDVKM. CDR3 sequence reads: CASRQATNYGYTF. In nucleotides, the CDR3 is TGTGCCAGCAGGCAGGCTACTAACTATGGCTACACCTTC.

V is TRBV28 and J is TRBJ2-5; TRBD1 matches 10 bases. CDR3 length: 15 residues. Germline V gene lookup returns CDR1 MDHEN and CDR2 SYDVKM. V lost 4 bases to trimming and J lost 2 bases; unmatched junction nucleotides: 4. CDR3 sequence (DNA): TGTGCCAGCAGTTCAGCGGGACAGGGGCAAGAGACCCAGTACTTC. It encodes CASSSAGQGQETQYF.

Here the CDR3 DNA reads TGTGCCAGCAGCCCGCAGACTCTCTCGTCGGATGAGCAGTTCTTC. This translates into CASSPQTLSSDEQFF. The rearrangement uses TRBV4-2 and TRBJ2-1; D gene unclear. Germline V gene data show CDR1 as LGHNA and CDR2 as YNFKEQ. The CDR3 contains 15 residues. Trimming pared 4 bases from V and 8 bases from J, leaving 18 bases between.

The V and J genes are TRBV2 and TRBJ2-1, with 10 nucleotides matching TRBD2. The CDR3 loop spans 14 amino acids. Per the germline V gene, CDR1 is SNHLY and CDR2 is FYNNEI. The V segment lost 6 bases and the J segment 7 bases; nucleotides outside the gene matches: 6. The CDR3 here is CASRGTSVYNEQFF. The CDR3 DNA sequence: TGTGCCAGCAGGGGGACTAGCGTCTATAATGAGCAGTTCTTC.

To note about this clone: Other DNA sequences in the same sample also yield this CDR3. V usage is TRBV7-3 and J usage is TRBJ2-5; no reliable D call. Germline assignment: CDR1 SGHTA and CDR2 FQGTGA. The CDR3 runs to 13 residues. The ends were cut back, 0 bases at V and 3 bases at J, with 5 bases in the middle. The CDR3 DNA sequence: TGTGCCAGCAGCTTAACGCAGGAAGAGACCCAGTACTTC. This codes for CASSLTQEETQYF.

The rearrangement uses TRBV7-2 and TRBJ1-1, with D unclear. The germline V and J ends were trimmed by 1 base and 3 bases, with 12 bases remaining between them. Per germline, CDR1 SGHTA and CDR2 FQGNSA. CDR3 length: 15 residues. The CDR3 here is CASSLDVGRDTEAFF. The CDR3 DNA reads as TGTGCCAGCAGCTTAGACGTGGGGAGGGACACTGAAGCTTTCTTT.

The chain joins TRBV7-3 to TRBJ2-3; D uncertain. Germline assignment: CDR1 SGHTA and CDR2 FQGTGA. The CDR3 spans 15 residues. V was cut by 7 bases and J by 4 bases, with 18 bases left in between. CDR3 coding DNA: TGTGCCAGCACACCAGCCGCCGGGCCAGCAGATACGCAGTATTTT. Amino acid sequence: CASTPAAGPADTQYF.

The chain employs TRBV18 and TRBJ2-5; 8 nucleotides align to TRBD1. This CDR3 contains 18 residues. V shed 4 bases, J shed 5 bases, and the junction held 18 bases outside the gene matches. Germline V CDR1 and CDR2: KGHSH, LQKENI. In DNA form, the CDR3 reads TGTGCCAGCTCACAGAACCGGGGGACAGGAACTTACTCCGAGACCCAGTACTTC. This sequence encodes CASSQNRGTGTYSETQYF.

The rearrangement uses TRBV5-6 and TRBJ1-5; D call uncertain. Germline values: CDR1 SGHDT, CDR2 YYEEEE. The ends were cut back, 0 bases at V and 2 bases at J, with 6 bases in the middle. This CDR3 has 14 residues. CDR3 protein: CASSLARRNQPQHF. As DNA, the CDR3 is TGTGCCAGCAGCTTGGCCAGGCGCAATCAGCCCCAGCATTTT.

The chain carries TRBV5-6 and TRBJ1-2; TRBD1 agrees at 10 bases. Germline CDR1 is SGHDT and CDR2 is YYEEEE. V lost 6 bases to trimming and J lost 6 bases; unmatched junction nucleotides: 8. The CDR3 length is 14 residues. CDR3 loop: CASTRDRGSHGYTF. CDR3 sequence (DNA): TGTGCCAGCACGAGGGACAGGGGTTCGCATGGCTACACCTTC.

In its sample, this clone was seen many times. J is TRBJ2-3 and V is TRBV5-5; 7 nucleotides align to TRBD1. Germline V gene lookup returns CDR1 SGHKS and CDR2 YYEKEE (reference sequence). After removal of 3 bases from V and 3 bases from J, the junction contained 10 bases not matched to a gene. The CDR3 is 16 residues long. CDR3: CASSSGTGAPTDTQYF. The CDR3 DNA follows: TGTGCCAGCAGCTCGGGAACAGGGGCACCGACAGATACGCAGTATTTT.

The rearrangement joins TRBV6-6 to TRBJ2-1; 7 nucleotides align to TRBD2. This CDR3 has 16 residues. Unmatched junction bases numbered 13, after V lost 4 bases and J lost 7 bases. Germline V lookup: CDR1 MNHNY, CDR2 SVGAGI (reference sequence). The CDR3 coding sequence is TGTGCCAGCAGTTCGTCGGTGGGGAGGGGCCTTAATGAGCAGTTCTTC. Its translation: CASSSSVGRGLNEQFF.

This sequence joins TRBV27 and TRBJ2-2, with 10 bases lining up with TRBD1. Per the germline V gene, CDR1 is MNHEY and CDR2 is SMNVEV (reference sequence). The CDR3 length is 16 residues. J gave up 6 bases and V 6 bases, and 10 bases lay outside the gene matches. CDR3 amino acids: CASRKWDRGNSGELFF. In DNA form, the CDR3 reads TGTGCCAGCAGGAAATGGGACAGGGGTAACTCCGGGGAGCTGTTTTTT.

This rearrangement joins TRBV7-8 to TRBJ2-2; the D gene is possibly TRBD2 (5 bases). V was cut by 3 bases and J by 5 bases, with 10 bases left in between. The germline gives CDR1 SGHVS, CDR2 FQNEAQ. This CDR3 region has 14 residues. For the CDR3, the DNA is TGTGCCAGCAGCTTGGGCGGCGGGACCGGGGAGCTGTTTTTT. Its protein product is CASSLGGGTGELFF.

Comments on this clone: A much larger clone differs from this one at a single base, so this may be a read error. The same CDR3 also results from other DNA sequences found in this sample. The genes are TRBV6-6 and TRBJ1-2, with D possibly matching TRBD1 (5 bases). The CDR3 runs to 15 residues. Trimming cost V 5 bases and J 5 bases, with 18 bases left between them. CDR1 and CDR2 (germline): MNHNY, SVGAGI (reference sequence). This CDR3 is CASSTERGAGYGYTF. As DNA, the CDR3 is TGTGCCAGCAGTACAGAAAGGGGCGCAGGTTATGGCTACACCTTC.

This rearrangement joins TRBV7-2 to TRBJ2-1, with a tentative D call TRBD2 (6 bases). CDR3 length equals 14 residues. V was trimmed by 1 base and J by 8 bases, leaving 12 bases between them. Germline V gene lookup returns CDR1 SGHTA and CDR2 FQGNSA. CDR3 protein: CASSLVREAYEQFF. DNA of the CDR3: TGTGCCAGCAGCTTAGTGCGGGAAGCCTATGAGCAGTTCTTC.

The chain links TRBV15 to TRBJ1-4, with 9 bases that match TRBD1. The germline gives CDR1 LNHNV, CDR2 YYDKDF (reference sequence). The CDR3 is 15 amino acids. J was trimmed by 8 bases and V by 0 bases; bases with no gene match: 4. CDR3 region: CATSREQGAWEKLFF. The CDR3 DNA is TGTGCCACCAGCAGAGAACAGGGGGCTTGGGAAAAACTGTTTTTT.

This rearrangement joins TRBV29-1 to TRBJ2-7; 9 bases align to TRBD1. Germline trimming cut 4 bases from V and 4 bases from J; bases unmatched to any gene: 11. Per the germline V gene, CDR1 is SQVTM and CDR2 is ANQGSEA. The CDR3 has 15 residues. CDR3 protein: CSVGDRETLFYEQYF. CDR3 DNA: TGCAGCGTTGGGGACAGGGAAACATTATTTTACGAGCAGTACTTC.

J is TRBJ2-7 and V is TRBV2, with D possibly being TRBD1 (6 bases). Trimming pared 7 bases from V and 2 bases from J, leaving 12 bases between. Looked up from germline, CDR1 is SNHLY and CDR2 is FYNNEI. The CDR3 loop spans 13 amino acids. CDR3 sequence: CASTDRRPYEQYF. CDR3 in DNA: TGTGCCAGCACTGACAGGAGGCCCTACGAGCAGTACTTC.

The J gene is TRBJ2-2, the V gene TRBV7-3; D is possibly TRBD1 (6 bases). V was trimmed by 1 base and J by 4 bases, leaving 13 bases between them. The CDR3 is 16 residues long. Germline CDR1 is SGHTA and CDR2 is FQGTGA. Here the CDR3 reads CASSLRGQGPTGELFF. As DNA, the CDR3 is TGTGCCAGCAGCTTAAGGGGGCAGGGTCCCACCGGGGAGCTGTTTTTT.

The CDR3 DNA reads as TGTGCCAGCAGCTTAGGGGGGAGTTCGGGCGAGACCCAGTACTTC. It is translated as CASSLGGSSGETQYF. This chain links TRBV7-6 with TRBJ2-5; D may be TRBD1 or TRBD2 (5 bases each). The germline gives CDR1 SGHVS, CDR2 FNYEAQ. V lost 1 base, J lost 5 bases, and 14 bases lay in between. This CDR3 has 15 amino acids.

The rearrangement uses TRBV5-6 and TRBJ1-2; D ambiguous. The germline CDR1 and CDR2 sequences are SGHDT and YYEEEE. CDR3 length equals 17 residues. V lost 4 bases to trimming and J lost 0 bases, with 19 bases between them. CDR3 in amino acids: CASSPRWRARANYGYTF. CDR3 DNA: TGTGCCAGCAGCCCACGTTGGAGGGCTCGAGCTAACTATGGCTACACCTTC.

V gene TRBV29-1 combines with J gene TRBJ2-5; the D gene is possibly TRBD1 (6 bases). The CDR3 spans 12 residues. Trimming cost V 4 bases and J 4 bases, with 10 bases left between them. The germline V gene has CDR1 SQVTM and CDR2 ANQGSEA. The CDR3 coding sequence is TGCAGCGTTGGGACAGAACTAGAGACCCAGTACTTC. It is translated as CSVGTELETQYF.

The chain carries TRBV5-6 and TRBJ2-5, with TRBD2 identical over 14 bases. The V segment lost 4 bases and the J segment 9 bases; nucleotides outside the gene matches: 8. The germline V gene has CDR1 SGHDT and CDR2 YYEEEE. The CDR3 extends over 15 amino acids. The CDR3 nucleotides are TGTGCCAGCAGCCTAGGACTAGCGGGAGGCACCGCCCAGTACTTC. As protein: CASSLGLAGGTAQYF.

This clone was detected once. The chain joins TRBV9 to TRBJ2-5; 7 bases fit TRBD2. V trimming: 1 base; J trimming: 4 bases; junction bases outside the gene matches: 1. The CDR3 is 13 residues long. Germline V CDR1 and CDR2: SGDLS, YYNGEE. For the CDR3, the DNA is TGTGCCAGCAGCGTATGGGGGGGAGAGACCCAGTACTTC. As protein: CASSVWGGETQYF.

This chain joins TRBV9 and TRBJ2-5; 13 bases fit TRBD2. V shed 0 bases and J 1 base; nucleotides not matched to a gene: 9. The germline gives CDR1 SGDLS, CDR2 YYNGEE. This CDR3 has 19 residues. CDR3 DNA sequence: TGTGCCAGCAGCGTAGGTGGGAGGACTAGCGGGAGTGGCCAAGAGACCCAGTACTTC. Translating it yields CASSVGGRTSGSGQETQYF. Filled out from reference TRBV9 and TRBJ2-5, the complete variable domain reads DSGVTQTPKHLITATGQRVTLRCSPRSGDLSVYWYQQSLDQGLQFLIQYYNGEERAKGNILERFSAQQFPDLHSELNLSSLELGDSALYFCASSVGGRTSGSGQETQYFGPGTRLLVL.

V gene TRBV18 combines with J gene TRBJ1-1; D gene ambiguous. V was pared by 2 bases and J by 2 bases, with 9 bases between. The CDR3 has 14 amino acids. Germline V gene data show CDR1 as KGHSH and CDR2 as LQKENI. CDR3 sequence reads: CASSPVSTNTEAFF. The CDR3 nucleotides read TGTGCCAGCTCACCAGTTTCGACTAACACTGAAGCTTTCTTT.

The sample holds many counts of this clone. This sequence joins TRBV6-6 and TRBJ1-2; tentative D call: TRBD1 (5 bases). The CDR3 length is 13 residues. V dropped 0 bases and J dropped 8 bases, with 10 bases sitting between them. From germline, CDR1 is MNHNY and CDR2 SVGAGI (reference sequence). The CDR3 DNA reads as TGTGCCAGCAGTTACTCTGGGGGGGAAGGCTACACCTTC. Translation gives CASSYSGGEGYTF.